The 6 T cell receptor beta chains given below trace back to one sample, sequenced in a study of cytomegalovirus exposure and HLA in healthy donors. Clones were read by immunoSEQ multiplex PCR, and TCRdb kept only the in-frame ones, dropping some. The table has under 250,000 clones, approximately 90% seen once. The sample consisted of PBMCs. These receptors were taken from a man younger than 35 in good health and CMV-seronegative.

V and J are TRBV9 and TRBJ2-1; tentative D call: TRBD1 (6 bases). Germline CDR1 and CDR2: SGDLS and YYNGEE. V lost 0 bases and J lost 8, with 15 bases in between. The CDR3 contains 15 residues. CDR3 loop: CASSVVGGRRDEQFF. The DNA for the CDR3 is TGTGCCAGCAGCGTAGTAGGGGGAAGGAGAGATGAGCAGTTCTTC. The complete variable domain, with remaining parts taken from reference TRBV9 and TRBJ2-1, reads DSGVTQTPKHLITATGQRVTLRCSPRSGDLSVYWYQQSLDQGLQFLIQYYNGEERAKGNILERFSAQQFPDLHSELNLSSLELGDSALYFCASSVVGGRRDEQFFGPGTRLTVL.

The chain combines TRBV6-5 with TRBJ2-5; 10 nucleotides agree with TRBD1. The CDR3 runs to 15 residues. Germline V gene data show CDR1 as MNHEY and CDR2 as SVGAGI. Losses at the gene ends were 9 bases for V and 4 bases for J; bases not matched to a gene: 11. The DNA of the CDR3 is TGTGCCAGGGGTCCCGGGACAGGGGCTAGAGAGACCCAGTACTTC. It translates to CARGPGTGARETQYF.

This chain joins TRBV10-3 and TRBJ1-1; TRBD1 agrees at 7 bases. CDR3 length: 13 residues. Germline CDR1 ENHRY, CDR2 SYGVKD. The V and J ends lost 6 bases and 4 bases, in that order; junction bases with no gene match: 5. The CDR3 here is CAIRGTDATEAFF. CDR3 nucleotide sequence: TGTGCCATCAGGGGGACAGACGCCACTGAAGCTTTCTTT.

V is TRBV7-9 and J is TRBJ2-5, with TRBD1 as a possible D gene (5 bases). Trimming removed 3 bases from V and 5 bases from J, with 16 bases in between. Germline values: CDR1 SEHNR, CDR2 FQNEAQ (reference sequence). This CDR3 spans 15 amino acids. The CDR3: CASSFVRAGKETQYF. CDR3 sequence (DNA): TGTGCCAGCAGCTTTGTCCGCGCAGGGAAGGAGACCCAGTACTTC.

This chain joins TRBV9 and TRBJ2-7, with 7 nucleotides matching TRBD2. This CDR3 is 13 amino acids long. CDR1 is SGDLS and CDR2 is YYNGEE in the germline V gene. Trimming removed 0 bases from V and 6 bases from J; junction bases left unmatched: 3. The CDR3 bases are TGTGCCAGCAGCGTAGCGGGAGGTGCCGAGCAGTACTTC. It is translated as CASSVAGGAEQYF.

Here the CDR3 reads CASKIPGLSNEQFF. The DNA for the CDR3 is TGTGCCAGCAAAATTCCAGGGTTAAGCAATGAGCAGTTCTTC. J is TRBJ2-1 and V is TRBV28; possibly TRBD1 for D (5 bases). This CDR3 is built from 14 residues. Germline V lookup: CDR1 MDHEN, CDR2 SYDVKM. V was pared by 7 bases and J by 6 bases, with 16 bases between.